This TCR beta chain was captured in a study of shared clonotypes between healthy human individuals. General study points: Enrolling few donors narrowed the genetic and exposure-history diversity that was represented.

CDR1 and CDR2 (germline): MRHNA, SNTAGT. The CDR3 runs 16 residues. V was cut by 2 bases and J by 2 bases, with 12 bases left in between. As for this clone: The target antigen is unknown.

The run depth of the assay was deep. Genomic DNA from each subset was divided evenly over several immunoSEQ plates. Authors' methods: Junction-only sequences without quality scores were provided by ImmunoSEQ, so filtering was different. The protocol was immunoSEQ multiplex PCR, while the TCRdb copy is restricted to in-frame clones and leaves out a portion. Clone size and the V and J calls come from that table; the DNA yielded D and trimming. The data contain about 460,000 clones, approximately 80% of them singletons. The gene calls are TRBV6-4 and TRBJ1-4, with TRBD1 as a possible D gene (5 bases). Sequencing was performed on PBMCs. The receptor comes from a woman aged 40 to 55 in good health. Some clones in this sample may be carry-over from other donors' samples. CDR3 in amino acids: CASSDDWDRTNEKLFF. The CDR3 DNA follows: TGTGCCAGCAGTGACGACTGGGACCGCACTAATGAAAAACTGTTTTTT.